The clone carrying this T cell receptor beta chain was seen more than once but under ten times. This sample was taken from a study of shared clonotypes between healthy human individuals. Study-level information: In total, the donors were a couple of women and a few men aged 18 to 49.

Germline CDR1 reads MDHEN; CDR2 reads SYDVKM. The CDR3 length is 16 residues. Losses at the gene ends were 6 bases for V and 2 bases for J; bases not matched to a gene: 9. CD4+ cells were split into CD45RA+ naive and CD45RA-negative memory subsets. TCRdb's table, derived via immunoSEQ multiplex PCR, lists solely in-frame clones and lacks some. In the table there are more than 550,000 clones, roughly 72% of which are singletons. Sequencing was performed on memory CD4+ T cells sorted from blood. Subset: CD45RA-negative fraction. The V gene is TRBV28, the J gene TRBJ1-3; 8 bases line up with TRBD1. The sequence was collected from a woman in her thirties in good health. This CDR3 reads CASSSPGQATGNTIYF. The CDR3 coding sequence is TGTGCCAGCAGCTCCCCGGGACAGGCGACTGGAAACACCATATATTTT.